The clone carrying this T cell receptor (beta chain) is a singleton in its sample. Here immunoSEQ multiplex PCR was the method, and the copy in TCRdb shows in-frame clones only, minus some. The sample shows under 400,000 clones, roughly 90% of them seen only once. This entry comes from a study of cytomegalovirus exposure and HLA in healthy donors. V lost 2 bases to trimming and J lost 0 bases; unmatched junction nucleotides: 7. The germline CDR1 and CDR2 sequences are SGHAT and FQNNGV. The CDR3 runs to 19 residues. Sequencing used PBMCs. The TCR sequence derives from a woman aged 18 to 35 in good health and CMV-seronegative. The chain joins TRBV11-2 to TRBJ2-1; 13 positions agree with TRBD2. This CDR3 is CASSLYGTSGMSSYNEQFF. CDR3 sequence (DNA): TGTGCCAGCAGCTTATACGGGACTAGCGGGATGAGCTCCTACAATGAGCAGTTCTTC.